This T cell receptor beta chain came from a study of identical twins. This clonotype was found a few times. TCRdb re-called the 5' RACE reads with MiXCR, one entry per CDR3 protein. The data contain approximately 500,000 distinct CDR3 sequences, roughly a quarter of them singletons. These records were also assigned to another study, of T cells expressing NK-cell markers. As that report states: NKG2C+ dominant clonotype frequencies in 5 or 6 donors were roughly 1.0-8% of CD8+ T cells.

This TCR came from a woman in her late teens or twenties in good health. The sample was CD4+ T cells sorted from blood.

The CDR3 loop reads CAGAKREGAMETQYF. CDR3 coding DNA: TGTGCGGGGGCGAAGAGGGAGGGGGCGATGGAGACCCAGTACTTC. The V gene is TRBV6-1, the J gene TRBJ2-5, with D tentatively TRBD1 or TRBD2 (7 bases each). Germline V gene data show CDR1 as MNHNS and CDR2 as SASEGT. The CDR3 length is 15 residues.